The clone carrying this T cell receptor beta chain has just a few counts. The sample comes from a study of T-cell reconstitution after alpha-beta-depleted transplantation in children. This sample's TCRbeta library carried unique molecular identifier barcodes. TCRdb used MiXCR to reprocess the PCR reads, holding one entry per CDR3 protein. This table holds about 640,000 distinct CDR3 sequences, approximately 16% found once. V dropped 2 bases and J dropped 6 bases, with 13 bases sitting between them. Germline CDR1 and CDR2: MGHRA and YSYEKL. This CDR3 is 14 amino acids long. This chain connects TRBV4-1 to TRBJ1-2; D remains unclear. This sample comprised PBMCs from the stem cell graft donor, obtained from the stem cell graft. This TCR came from a human donor who donated a stem cell graft to a child with acute myeloid leukemia. The CDR3 DNA reads TGCGCCAGCAGCCAACCCCCAGGCCGCCATGGCTACACCTTC. Amino acid sequence: CASSQPPGRHGYTF.